Listed here are 10 T cell receptor beta chains from one sample, sequenced in a study of cytomegalovirus exposure and HLA in healthy donors. With 60 Vbeta and 13 Jbeta primers, the PCR was carried out. Method: immunoSEQ multiplex PCR; TCRdb's copy keeps in-frame clones and lacks some. Among 200,000 to 250,000 clones listed, about 80% were seen once. Sequenced sample: PBMCs. These receptors all come from a man aged 40-55 years in good health and CMV-seronegative.

This sequence joins TRBV7-2 and TRBJ1-2, with 7 bases that match TRBD1. There are 15 residues in the CDR3. V gave up 1 base and J gave up 4 bases; unmatched junction bases: 6. Germline V CDR1 and CDR2: SGHTA, FQGNSA. DNA for the CDR3: TGTGCCAGCAGCTTAGGACAGGGTGGCCTCTATGGCTACACCTTC. Its translation: CASSLGQGGLYGYTF. The full variable domain, with the rest looked up from reference TRBV7-2 and TRBJ1-2, is GAGVSQSPSNKVTEKGKDVELRCDPISGHTALYWYRQSLGQGLEFLIYFQGNSAPDKSGLPSDRFSAERTGGSVSTLTIQRTQQEDSAVYLCASSLGQGGLYGYTFGSGTRLTVV.

The rearrangement links TRBV9 to TRBJ2-1; possible D gene TRBD1, 5 bases. In germline, CDR1 is SGDLS, CDR2 YYNGEE. Deletions cut 0 bases from V and 2 bases from J, with 6 bases between. The CDR3 is made up of 14 amino acids. CDR3 coding DNA: TGTGCCAGCAGCGTAGGACAGACCTACAATGAGCAGTTCTTC. Translation gives CASSVGQTYNEQFF.

The CDR3 DNA reads as TGCAGCGCCCATGTTACGGGCAGGGGTACTAATGAAAAACTGTTTTTT. Encoded protein: CSAHVTGRGTNEKLFF. The chain couples TRBV29-1 to TRBJ1-4, with D possibly being TRBD1 (6 bases). CDR1 and CDR2 from the germline V gene are SQVTM and ANQGSEA. Between the trimmed V and J ends, which lost 7 bases and 2 bases, there was a span of 20 bases. The CDR3 consists of 16 residues.

The chain links TRBV11-2 to TRBJ2-1, with 12 nucleotides matching TRBD2. Germline loops: CDR1 SGHAT, CDR2 FQNNGV. The junction had 7 bases not matched to a gene; V was cut back by 5 bases and J by 8 bases. This CDR3 contains 15 residues. This CDR3 is CASSLRTSGNDEQFF. The CDR3 bases are TGTGCCAGCAGCCTAAGGACTAGCGGGAACGATGAGCAGTTCTTC. The full variable domain, its missing parts supplied by reference TRBV11-2 and TRBJ2-1, is EAGVAQSPRYKIIEKRQSVAFWCNPISGHATLYWYQQILGQGPKLLIQFQNNGVVDDSQLPKDRFSAERLKGVDSTLKIQPAKLEDSAVYLCASSLRTSGNDEQFFGPGTRLTVL.

The J gene is TRBJ1-5, the V gene TRBV9; 7 bases map to TRBD1. Losses at the gene ends were 3 bases for V and 7 bases for J; bases not matched to a gene: 10. Germline-derived CDR1 and CDR2 are SGDLS and YYNGEE. CDR3 length: 15 amino acids. For the CDR3, the DNA is TGTGCCAGCAGCGACAGGGGCTTAATGGGACAGCCCCAGCATTTT. Protein sequence: CASSDRGLMGQPQHF.

V and J are TRBV10-3 and TRBJ1-1; maybe TRBD1 (5 bases). Germline V CDR1 and CDR2: ENHRY, SYGVKD. V was clipped by 0 bases and J by 6 bases, with 17 bases between them. CDR3 length equals 16 residues. Written as DNA, the CDR3 is TGTGCCATCAGTGAGTCGGGGGGGGGTACGGGCGCTGAAGCTTTCTTT. Its translation is CAISESGGGTGAEAFF.

The chain joins TRBV5-1 to TRBJ2-1; D is perhaps TRBD1 (6 bases). V was pared by 5 bases and J by 9 bases, with 21 bases between. The CDR3 covers 15 residues. CDR1 SGHRS and CDR2 YFSETQ come from the germline V gene. CDR3 nucleotide sequence: TGCGCCAGCAGTACAAACAGGGCGGTGGTGGGTGAGCAGTTCTTC. Translated, it gives CASSTNRAVVGEQFF.

Note on this clone: One junction end does not reproduce the germline sequence, and a read error may be involved. V gene TRBV7-9 combines with J gene TRBJ2-3, with TRBD1 as a possible D gene (6 bases). Germline assignment: CDR1 SEHNR and CDR2 FQNEAQ (reference sequence). The CDR3 has 15 amino acids. The CDR3 bases are TGTTCCAGCAGCTTCGGTCAGGGGTACACAGATACGCAGTATTTT. This encodes CSSSFGQGYTDTQYF.

The V call is TRBV15, the J call TRBJ2-1, with TRBD2 identical over 10 bases. The CDR3 has 15 residues. After removal of 8 bases from V and 0 bases from J, the junction contained 4 bases not matched to a gene. Germline V gene data show CDR1 as LNHNV and CDR2 as YYDKDF (reference sequence). The CDR3 DNA reads as TGTGCCACCGACCCTAGCGGGGGCTCCTACAATGAGCAGTTCTTC. Amino acids: CATDPSGGSYNEQFF.

The V and J genes are TRBV14 and TRBJ2-3; TRBD2 matches at 8 bases. Germline-derived CDR1 and CDR2 are SGHDN and FVKESK. CDR3 length: 13 amino acids. Trimming cost V 4 bases and J 6 bases; bases outside gene matches: 3. The CDR3 loop reads CASSRWTSDTQYF. CDR3 sequence (DNA): TGTGCCAGCAGCCGTTGGACTAGCGATACGCAGTATTTT.